The clone carrying this TCR beta chain has only one observation. Its antigen remains unknown. Trimming left V 5 bases short and J 0 bases short, with 8 bases between. Germline V lookup: CDR1 MNHEY, CDR2 SVGAGI. There are 14 residues in the CDR3. Antigen-specific CD4+ T cells were first expanded with viral peptide pools by the ViraFEST assay and only then sequenced. Cultured cells yielded isolated CD4+ T cells after less than 11 days. According to the study, vaccine recipients showed no prior SARS-CoV-2 infection and negative nucleocapsid antibodies. Cultivation was performed at a few million PBMC per well with approximately 10 IU/ml IL-2 and about 9.6 ug/ml peptides added. In the cultures, half the medium was exchanged for IL-2 medium on days 3 and 7. Repertoires were generated with immunoSEQ multiplex PCR, while TCRdb's copy carries only in-frame clones and drops some. The sample records about 55,000 clones, roughly two thirds being singletons.

This sample stems from a study of vaccination effects on CD4 cells after COVID-19. The rearrangement links TRBV6-5 to TRBJ1-5, with D unclear. The TCR originated in a human donor who received a COVID-19 vaccine. This specimen consisted of CD4+ T cells from PBMCs cultured with SARS-CoV-2 spike peptides, obtained before COVID-19 vaccination. CDR3 residues: CASSPMGSNQPQHF. CDR3 bases: TGTGCCAGCAGTCCCATGGGTAGCAATCAGCCCCAGCATTTT.